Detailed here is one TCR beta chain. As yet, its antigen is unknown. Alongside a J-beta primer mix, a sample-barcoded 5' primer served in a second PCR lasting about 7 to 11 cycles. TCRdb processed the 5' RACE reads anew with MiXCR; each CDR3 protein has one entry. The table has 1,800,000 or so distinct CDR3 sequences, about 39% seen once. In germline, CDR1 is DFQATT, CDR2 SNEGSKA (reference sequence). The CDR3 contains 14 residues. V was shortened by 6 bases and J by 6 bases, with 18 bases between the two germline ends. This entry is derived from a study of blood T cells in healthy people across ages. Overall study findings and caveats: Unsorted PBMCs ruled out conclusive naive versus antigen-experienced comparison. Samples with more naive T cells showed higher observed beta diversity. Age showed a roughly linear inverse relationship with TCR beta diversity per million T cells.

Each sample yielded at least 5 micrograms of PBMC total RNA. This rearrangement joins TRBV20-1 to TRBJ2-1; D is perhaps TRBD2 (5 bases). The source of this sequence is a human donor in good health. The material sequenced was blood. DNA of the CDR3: TGCAGTGCCAGTGCGGCTAGCTTTACCAATGAGCAGTTCTTC. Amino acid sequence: CSASAASFTNEQFF.